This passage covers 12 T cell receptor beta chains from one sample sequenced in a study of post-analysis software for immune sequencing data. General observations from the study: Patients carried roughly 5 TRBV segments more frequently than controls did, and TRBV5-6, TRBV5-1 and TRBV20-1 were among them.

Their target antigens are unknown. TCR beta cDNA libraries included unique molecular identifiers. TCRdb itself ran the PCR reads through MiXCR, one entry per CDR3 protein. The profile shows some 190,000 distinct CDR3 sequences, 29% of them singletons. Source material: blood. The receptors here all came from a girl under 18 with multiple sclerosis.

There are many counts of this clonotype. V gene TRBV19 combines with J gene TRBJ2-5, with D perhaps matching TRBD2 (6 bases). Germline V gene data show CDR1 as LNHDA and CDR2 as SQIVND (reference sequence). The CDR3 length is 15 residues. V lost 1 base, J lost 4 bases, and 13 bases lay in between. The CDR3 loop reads CASSIAAGTPETQYF. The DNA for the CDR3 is TGTGCCAGTAGTATAGCGGCTGGGACTCCAGAGACCCAGTACTTC. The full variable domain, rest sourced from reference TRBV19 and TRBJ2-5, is DGGITQSPKYLFRKEGQNVTLSCEQNLNHDAMYWYRQDPGQGLRLIYYSQIVNDFQKGDIAEGYSVSREKKESFPLTVTSAQKNPTAFYLCASSIAAGTPETQYFGPGTRLLVL.

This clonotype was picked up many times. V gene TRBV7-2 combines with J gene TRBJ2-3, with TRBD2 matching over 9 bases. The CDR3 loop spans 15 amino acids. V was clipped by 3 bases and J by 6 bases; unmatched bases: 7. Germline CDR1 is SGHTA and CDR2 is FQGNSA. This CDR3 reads CASSLALAGTDTQYF. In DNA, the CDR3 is TGTGCCAGCAGCTTGGCGCTAGCGGGAACCGATACGCAGTATTTT.

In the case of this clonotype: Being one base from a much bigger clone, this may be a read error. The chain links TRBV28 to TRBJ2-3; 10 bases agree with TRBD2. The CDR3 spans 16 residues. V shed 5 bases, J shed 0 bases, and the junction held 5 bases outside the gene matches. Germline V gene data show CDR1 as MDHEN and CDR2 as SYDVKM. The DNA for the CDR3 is TGTGCCAGCAGTGCCGGACTAGCGGAGAGCACAGATACGCAGTATTTT. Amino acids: CASSAGLAESTDTQYF. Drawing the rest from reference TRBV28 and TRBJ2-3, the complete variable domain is DVKVTQSSRYLVKRTGEKVFLECVQDMDHENMFWYRQDPGLGLRLIYFSYDVKMKEKGDIPEGYSVSREKKERFSLILESASTNQTSMYLCASSAGLAESTDTQYFGPGTRLTVL.

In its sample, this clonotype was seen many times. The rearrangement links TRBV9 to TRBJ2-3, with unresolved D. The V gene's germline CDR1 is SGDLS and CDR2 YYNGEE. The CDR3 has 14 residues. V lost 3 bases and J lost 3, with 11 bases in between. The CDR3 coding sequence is TGTGCCAGCAGCGCCTTGGCGGAAACAGATACGCAGTATTTT. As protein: CASSALAETDTQYF.

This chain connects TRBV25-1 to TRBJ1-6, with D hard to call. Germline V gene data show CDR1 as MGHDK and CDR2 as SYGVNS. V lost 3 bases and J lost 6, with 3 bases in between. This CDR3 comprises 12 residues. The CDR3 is CASSDPNSPLHF. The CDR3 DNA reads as TGTGCCAGCAGTGACCCTAATTCACCCCTCCACTTT. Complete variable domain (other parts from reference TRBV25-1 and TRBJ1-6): EADIYQTPRYLVIGTGKKITLECSQTMGHDKMYWYQQDPGMELHLIHYSYGVNSTEKGDLSSESTVSRIRTEHFPLTLESARPSHTSQYLCASSDPNSPLHFGNGTRLTVT.

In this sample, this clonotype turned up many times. CDR3 loop: CASSRGTTTYEQYF. The CDR3 bases are TGTGCCAGCAGTCGTGGAACCACGACCTACGAGCAGTACTTC. The chain recombines TRBV12-3 or TRBV12-4 with TRBJ2-7; D gene unclear. Trimming removed 5 bases from V and 2 bases from J, with 13 bases in between. The CDR3 covers 14 residues.

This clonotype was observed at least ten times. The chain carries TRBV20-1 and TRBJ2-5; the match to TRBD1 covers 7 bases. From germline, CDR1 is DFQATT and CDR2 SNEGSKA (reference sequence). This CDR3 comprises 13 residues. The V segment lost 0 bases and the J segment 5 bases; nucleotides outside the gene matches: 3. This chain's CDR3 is CSAREGGRETQYF. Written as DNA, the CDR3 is TGCAGTGCTAGAGAAGGGGGCCGGGAGACCCAGTACTTC.

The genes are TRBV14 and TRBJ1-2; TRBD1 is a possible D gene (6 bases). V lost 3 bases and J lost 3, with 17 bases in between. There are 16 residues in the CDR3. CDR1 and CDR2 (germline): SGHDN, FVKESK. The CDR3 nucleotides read TGTGCCAGCAGCCATAGGATTCGCGGGGGCGACTATGGCTACACCTTC. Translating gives CASSHRIRGGDYGYTF.

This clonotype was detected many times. The DNA for the CDR3 is TGTGCCAGTAGTATACGGGTTTGGGGTCAGCCCCAGCATTTT. Translated: CASSIRVWGQPQHF. The rearrangement links TRBV19 to TRBJ1-5; D remains ambiguous. This CDR3 is 14 amino acids long. V lost 2 bases, J lost 6 bases, and 11 bases lay in between. Germline CDR1 reads LNHDA; CDR2 reads SQIVND (reference sequence).

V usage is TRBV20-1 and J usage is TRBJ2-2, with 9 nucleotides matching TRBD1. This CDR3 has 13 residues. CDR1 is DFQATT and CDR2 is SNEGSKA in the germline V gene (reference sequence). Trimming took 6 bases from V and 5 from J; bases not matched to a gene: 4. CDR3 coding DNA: TGCAGTGCAACAGGGGGCGGGACCGGGGAGCTGTTTTTT. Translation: CSATGGGTGELFF.

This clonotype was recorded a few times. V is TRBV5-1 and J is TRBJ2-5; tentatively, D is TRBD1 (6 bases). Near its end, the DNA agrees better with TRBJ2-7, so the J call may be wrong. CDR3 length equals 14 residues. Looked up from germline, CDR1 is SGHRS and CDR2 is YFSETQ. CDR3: CASSLTGLAYEQYF. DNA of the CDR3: TGCGCCAGCAGCTTGACAGGGTTGGCCTACGAGCAGTACTTC.

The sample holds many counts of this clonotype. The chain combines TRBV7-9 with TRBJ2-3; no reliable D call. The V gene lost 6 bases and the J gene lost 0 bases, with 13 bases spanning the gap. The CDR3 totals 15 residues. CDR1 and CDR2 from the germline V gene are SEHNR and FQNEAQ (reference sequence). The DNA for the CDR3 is TGTGCCAGCAGAACACGAACCTCTAGCACAGATACGCAGTATTTT. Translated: CASRTRTSSTDTQYF.